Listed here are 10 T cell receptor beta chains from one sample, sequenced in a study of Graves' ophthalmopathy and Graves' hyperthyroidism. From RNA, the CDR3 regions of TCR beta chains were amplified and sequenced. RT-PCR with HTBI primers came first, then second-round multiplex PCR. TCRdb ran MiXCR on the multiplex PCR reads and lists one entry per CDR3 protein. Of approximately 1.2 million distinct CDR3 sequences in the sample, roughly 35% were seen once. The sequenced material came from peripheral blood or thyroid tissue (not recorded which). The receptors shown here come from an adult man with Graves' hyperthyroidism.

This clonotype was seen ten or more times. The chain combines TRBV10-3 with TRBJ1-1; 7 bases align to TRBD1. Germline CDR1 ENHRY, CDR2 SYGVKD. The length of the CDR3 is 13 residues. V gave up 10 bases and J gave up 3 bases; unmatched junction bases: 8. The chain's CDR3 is CASSDRVDTEAFF. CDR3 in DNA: TGTGCCAGTAGCGACAGGGTGGACACTGAAGCTTTCTTT.

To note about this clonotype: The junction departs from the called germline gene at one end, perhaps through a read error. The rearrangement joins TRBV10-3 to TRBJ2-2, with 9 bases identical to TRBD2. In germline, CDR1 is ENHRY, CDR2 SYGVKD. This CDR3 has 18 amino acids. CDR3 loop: CATSLLNSGGLNTGELFF. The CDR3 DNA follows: TGTGCCACCAGTCTCCTCAATAGCGGGGGCCTAAACACCGGGGAGCTGTTTTTT.

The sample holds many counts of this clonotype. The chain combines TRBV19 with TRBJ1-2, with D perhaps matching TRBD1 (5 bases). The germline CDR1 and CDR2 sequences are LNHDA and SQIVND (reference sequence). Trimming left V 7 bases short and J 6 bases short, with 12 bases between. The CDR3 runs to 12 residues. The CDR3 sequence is CASMERGDGYTF. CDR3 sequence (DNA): TGTGCCAGTATGGAAAGGGGTGATGGCTACACCTTC.

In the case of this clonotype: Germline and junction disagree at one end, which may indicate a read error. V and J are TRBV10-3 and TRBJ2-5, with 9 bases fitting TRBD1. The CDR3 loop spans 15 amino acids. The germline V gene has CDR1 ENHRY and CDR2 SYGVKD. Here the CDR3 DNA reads TGTGCCAGCAGTTCTCCCGGGACAGGGATACAGACCCAGTACTTC. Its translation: CASSSPGTGIQTQYF.

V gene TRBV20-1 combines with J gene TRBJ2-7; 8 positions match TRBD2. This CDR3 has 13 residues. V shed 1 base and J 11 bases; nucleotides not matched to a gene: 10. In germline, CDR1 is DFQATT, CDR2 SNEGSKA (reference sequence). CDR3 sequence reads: CSARGRFLREEYF. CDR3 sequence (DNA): TGCAGTGCTAGAGGACGGTTTTTGCGGGAGGAGTACTTC.

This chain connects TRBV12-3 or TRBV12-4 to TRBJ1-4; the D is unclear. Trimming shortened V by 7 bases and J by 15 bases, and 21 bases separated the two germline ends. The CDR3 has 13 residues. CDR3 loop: CASTLEDLNKVFF. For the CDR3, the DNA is TGTGCCAGCACCCTTGAGGACCTGAACAAGGTGTTTTTT.

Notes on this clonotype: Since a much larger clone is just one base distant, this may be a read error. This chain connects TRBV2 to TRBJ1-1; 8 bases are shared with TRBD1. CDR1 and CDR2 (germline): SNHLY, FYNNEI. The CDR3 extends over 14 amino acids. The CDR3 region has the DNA TGTGCCGGCAGAGAAACCTGGACAGGGACTGAAGCTTTCTTT. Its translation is CAGRETWTGTEAFF.

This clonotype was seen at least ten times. CDR3 sequence (DNA): TGTGCCAGCAGCCAAGAACCTAGGGGCGCTGAAGCTTTCTTT. Protein sequence: CASSQEPRGAEAFF. The chain has TRBV4-2 and TRBJ1-1, with D perhaps matching TRBD1 (5 bases). The CDR3 extends over 14 amino acids. Trimming took 0 bases from V and 6 from J, leaving 11 bases between them. Germline V CDR1 and CDR2: LGHNA, YNFKEQ.

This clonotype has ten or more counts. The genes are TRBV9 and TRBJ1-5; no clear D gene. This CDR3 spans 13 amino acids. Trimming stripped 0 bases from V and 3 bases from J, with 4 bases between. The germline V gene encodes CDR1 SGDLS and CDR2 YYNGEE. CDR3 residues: CASSVDHNQPQHF. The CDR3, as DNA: TGTGCCAGCAGCGTAGACCACAATCAGCCCCAGCATTTT.

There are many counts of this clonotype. The chain's CDR3 is CSARNRGPNQPQHF. DNA for the CDR3: TGCAGTGCTAGAAACAGGGGGCCCAATCAGCCCCAGCATTTT. The V and J genes are TRBV20-1 and TRBJ1-5; 9 bases line up with TRBD1. The CDR3 is made up of 14 amino acids. The V and J ends lost 2 bases and 3 bases, in that order; junction bases with no gene match: 2. Germline CDR1 is DFQATT and CDR2 is SNEGSKA (reference sequence).